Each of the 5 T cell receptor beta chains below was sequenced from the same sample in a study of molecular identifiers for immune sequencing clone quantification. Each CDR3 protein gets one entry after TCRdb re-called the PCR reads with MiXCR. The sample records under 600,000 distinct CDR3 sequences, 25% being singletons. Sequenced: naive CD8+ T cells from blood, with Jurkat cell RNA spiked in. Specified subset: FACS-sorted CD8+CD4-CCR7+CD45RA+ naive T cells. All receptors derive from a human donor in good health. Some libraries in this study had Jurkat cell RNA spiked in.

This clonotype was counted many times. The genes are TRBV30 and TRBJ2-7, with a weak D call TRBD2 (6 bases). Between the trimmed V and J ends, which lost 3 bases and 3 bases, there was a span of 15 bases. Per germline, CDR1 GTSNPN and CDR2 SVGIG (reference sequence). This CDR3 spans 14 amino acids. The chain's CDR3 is CAWSQGAGSYEQYF. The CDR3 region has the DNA TGTGCCTGGAGCCAAGGGGCCGGGAGCTACGAGCAGTACTTC.

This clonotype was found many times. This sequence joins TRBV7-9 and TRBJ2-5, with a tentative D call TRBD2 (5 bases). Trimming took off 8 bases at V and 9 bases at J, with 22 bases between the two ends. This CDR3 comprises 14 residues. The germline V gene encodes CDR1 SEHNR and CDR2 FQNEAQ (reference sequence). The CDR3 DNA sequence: TGTGCCAGCGGCGTAGACTTCTCGGAAGCGGCCCAGTACTTC. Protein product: CASGVDFSEAAQYF.

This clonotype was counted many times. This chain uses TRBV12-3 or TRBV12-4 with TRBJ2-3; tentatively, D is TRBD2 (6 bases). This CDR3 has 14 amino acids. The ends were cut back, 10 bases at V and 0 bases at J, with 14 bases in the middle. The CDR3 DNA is TGTGCCACCAAGGGGACTTTTAGCACAGATACGCAGTATTTT. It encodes CATKGTFSTDTQYF.

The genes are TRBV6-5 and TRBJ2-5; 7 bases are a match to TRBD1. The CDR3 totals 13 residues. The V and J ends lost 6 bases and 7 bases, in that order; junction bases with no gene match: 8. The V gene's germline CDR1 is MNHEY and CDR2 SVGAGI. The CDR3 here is CASRQGSGLTQYF. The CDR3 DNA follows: TGTGCCAGCAGACAGGGGAGCGGATTGACCCAGTACTTC.

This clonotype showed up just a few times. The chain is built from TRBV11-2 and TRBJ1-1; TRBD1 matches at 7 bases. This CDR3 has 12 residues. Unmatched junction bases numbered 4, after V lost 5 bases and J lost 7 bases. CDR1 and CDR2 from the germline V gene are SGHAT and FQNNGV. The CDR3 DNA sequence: TGTGCCAGCAGCAAGCAGGGGGTTGAAGCTTTCTTT. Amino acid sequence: CASSKQGVEAFF.